Here is one T cell receptor beta chain with its context. Its antigen is currently unknown. This record comes from a study of T cells in Graves' hyperthyroidism and ophthalmopathy. Study findings and constraints: Before onset, by a median of approximately 6.8 months, the model predicted ophthalmopathy.

Active moderate-to-severe ophthalmopathy, Clinical Activity Score at least 3, NOSPECS at least 4, under 3 months' duration. The PBMCs had their origin in approximately 10 ml of fresh peripheral blood. The germline V gene has CDR1 SEHNR and CDR2 FQNEAQ (reference sequence). The V gene lost 8 bases and the J gene lost 2 bases, with 12 bases spanning the gap. The CDR3 totals 13 residues. Researchers amplified the TCR beta CDR3 regions from RNA transcripts. An initial round of RT-PCR targeting the TCR CDR3 relied on the HTBI primer set. One entry per CDR3 protein results from TCRdb running MiXCR on the multiplex PCR reads. Counted here are almost 500,000 distinct CDR3 sequences, approximately 23% occurring once; the ten biggest clones make up about 53%.

This rearrangement joins TRBV7-9 to TRBJ1-1; tentatively, D is TRBD1 (5 bases). The receptor was isolated from a woman aged 70-85 years with Graves' ophthalmopathy. Sequencing input: blood. The CDR3 coding sequence is TGTGCCAGCCCGGTGGGGCACAACACTGAAGCTTTCTTT. It is translated as CASPVGHNTEAFF.